These 20 T cell receptor beta chains originate from one sample sequenced in a study of blood T cells in healthy people across ages. A J-beta primer mix and a sample-barcoded 5' primer were used in a second PCR of about 6 to 12 cycles. TCRdb independently ran MiXCR on the 5' RACE reads; one entry per CDR3 protein. The sample lists 1,500,000 or so distinct CDR3 sequences, 59% seen once, with 5% to 7% in the top ten. The sequenced sample consisted of blood. These receptors were taken from a man aged 18 to 35 in good health.

The gene calls are TRBV7-4 and TRBJ1-3; 7 bases line up with TRBD1. Germline CDR1 reads SGHVT; CDR2 reads SQSDAQ. After removal of 1 base from V and 0 bases from J, the junction contained 15 bases not matched to a gene. The CDR3 has 20 residues. In DNA, the CDR3 is TGTGCCAGCAGCTTAGGGCCCGGAAAGGACAGGAGATCCTCTGGAAACACCATATATTTT. It yields the protein CASSLGPGKDRRSSGNTIYF.

This clonotype was picked up a small number of times. This chain connects TRBV4-3 to TRBJ2-5; 8 bases agree with TRBD2. The J call may be wrong; the DNA end is better matched by TRBJ2-7. The CDR3 runs to 16 residues. The V gene's germline CDR1 is LGHNA and CDR2 YSLEER. CDR3 residues: CASSHQGPGGFGEQYF. In nucleotides, the CDR3 is TGCGCCAGCAGCCACCAAGGTCCGGGGGGGTTCGGCGAGCAGTACTTC.

This clonotype has more than one count but fewer than ten. The chain carries TRBV9 and TRBJ2-1; 8 nucleotides agree with TRBD2. The V and J ends lost 4 bases and 6 bases, in that order; junction bases with no gene match: 9. The germline CDR1 and CDR2 sequences are SGDLS and YYNGEE. The length of the CDR3 is 15 residues. For the CDR3, the DNA is TGTGCCAGCAGCCCCCGGACTAGCATGGTCAATGAGCAGTTCTTC. Translation gives CASSPRTSMVNEQFF.

The sample holds a few counts of this clonotype. V gene TRBV24-1 combines with J gene TRBJ2-6, with 9 bases aligning to TRBD1. V shed 2 bases, J shed 1 base, and the junction held 5 bases outside the gene matches. The CDR3 covers 18 residues. Germline loops: CDR1 KGHDR, CDR2 SFDVKD. The CDR3 nucleotides are TGTGCCACCAGTGATTCCGGGACAGGGATGTCTGGGGCCAACGTCCTGACTTTC. Protein sequence: CATSDSGTGMSGANVLTF.

In its sample, this clonotype was seen a few times. The chain uses TRBV20-1 and TRBJ2-4, with D perhaps TRBD1 (7 bases). CDR1 and CDR2 from the germline V gene are DFQATT and SNEGSKA (reference sequence). V was shortened by 5 bases and J by 0 bases, with 11 bases between the two germline ends. CDR3 length: 14 amino acids. For the CDR3, the DNA is TGCAGTGCTTACAGGGGACTAGCCAAAAACATTCAGTACTTC. Translating it yields CSAYRGLAKNIQYF.

The V and J genes are TRBV4-3 and TRBJ2-5; 8 bases map to TRBD2. The closer fit of TRBJ2-7 to the DNA end suggests the J call may be wrong. The germline V gene encodes CDR1 LGHNA and CDR2 YSLEER. The CDR3 loop spans 14 amino acids. The CDR3 DNA follows: TGCGCCAGCAGCCAATTGCGGGGGGCCTACGAGCAGTACTTC. Protein product: CASSQLRGAYEQYF.

The rearrangement links TRBV12-3 or TRBV12-4 to TRBJ1-2; no clear D gene. V lost 7 bases to trimming and J lost 7 bases, with 7 bases between them. There are 10 residues in the CDR3. The CDR3 nucleotides are TGTGCCAGCAAGGGTGGTGGCTACACCTTC. Protein: CASKGGGYTF.

The CDR3 loop is CASSLSRLTFNNEQFF. DNA of the CDR3: TGTGCCAGCAGCTTATCCAGACTTACGTTCAACAATGAGCAGTTCTTC. This chain links TRBV7-9 with TRBJ2-1; D is uncertain. The CDR3 is made up of 16 amino acids. CDR1 is SEHNR, CDR2 FQNEAQ, per germline (reference sequence). The germline V and J ends were trimmed by 2 bases and 5 bases, with 16 bases remaining between them.

This clonotype appeared once. The chain is built from TRBV7-6 and TRBJ1-2; TRBD1 matches at 10 bases. This CDR3 spans 15 amino acids. CDR1 and CDR2 (germline): SGHVS, FNYEAQ. Trimming at V came to 4 bases and at J to 8 bases, leaving 10 bases not matched to a gene. CDR3 in amino acids: CASSSDRGPGRGYTF. The CDR3 nucleotides read TGTGCCAGCAGCTCAGACAGGGGGCCTGGACGAGGCTACACCTTC. Drawing the rest from reference TRBV7-6 and TRBJ1-2, the complete variable domain is GAGVSQSPRYKVTKRGQDVALRCDPISGHVSLYWYRQALGQGPEFLTYFNYEAQQDKSGLPNDRFSAERPEGSISTLTIQRTEQRDSAMYRCASSSDRGPGRGYTFGSGTRLTVV.

This clonotype came up a few times. This chain uses TRBV10-3 with TRBJ2-7; D ambiguous. The V end was cut by 8 bases, the J end by 5 bases, with 16 bases between. This CDR3 region has 13 residues. CDR1 is ENHRY and CDR2 is SYGVKD in the germline V gene. CDR3 DNA sequence: TGTGCCATCGGGAACCGGGCCTCAGACGAGCAGTACTTC. As protein: CAIGNRASDEQYF.

CDR3 loop: CASSRETGVGYTF. CDR3 DNA: TGTGCCAGCAGCCGCGAAACCGGGGTCGGCTACACCTTC. The chain carries TRBV3-1 and TRBJ1-2; D is ambiguous. Germline V gives CDR1 LGHDT, CDR2 YNNKEL (reference sequence). The CDR3 is 13 amino acids. V lost 4 bases, J lost 8 bases, and 14 bases lay in between.

The chain is built from TRBV4-1 and TRBJ2-4; no reliable D call. With the DNA end fitting TRBJ2-7 better, the J assignment may be wrong. Germline assignment: CDR1 MGHRA and CDR2 YSYEKL. The CDR3 is 14 amino acids. CDR3 sequence: CASSQVVTRYEQYF. In nucleotides, the CDR3 is TGCGCCAGCAGCCAAGTGGTTACGAGGTACGAGCAGTACTTC.

The chain carries TRBV7-2 and TRBJ2-3; possibly TRBD2 for D (6 bases). Per the germline V gene, CDR1 is SGHTA and CDR2 is FQGNSA. Between the trimmed V and J ends, which lost 1 base and 6 bases, there was a span of 11 bases. The CDR3 totals 14 residues. The CDR3 protein is CASSLGVLADTQYF. The CDR3 DNA is TGTGCCAGCAGCTTAGGAGTCCTAGCGGATACGCAGTATTTT. Combining the CDR3 with reference TRBV7-2 and TRBJ2-3 gives the whole variable domain GAGVSQSPSNKVTEKGKDVELRCDPISGHTALYWYRQSLGQGLEFLIYFQGNSAPDKSGLPSDRFSAERTGGSVSTLTIQRTQQEDSAVYLCASSLGVLADTQYFGPGTRLTVL.

The chain recombines TRBV27 with TRBJ2-7, with a possible D match to TRBD1 (6 bases). CDR3 length: 13 residues. The germline V gene has CDR1 MNHEY and CDR2 SMNVEV (reference sequence). V lost 5 bases and J lost 3, with 11 bases in between. In nucleotides, the CDR3 is TGTGCCAGCAGTGTCGGACAGTACTACGAGCAGTACTTC. Translation gives CASSVGQYYEQYF.

This clonotype came up a few times. The V call is TRBV12-3 or TRBV12-4, the J call TRBJ1-2; no reliable D call. Trimming took 0 bases from V and 4 from J, leaving 9 bases between them. The CDR3 extends over 14 amino acids. The CDR3 sequence: CASSLAGQIYGYTF. The CDR3, as DNA: TGTGCCAGCAGTTTAGCGGGTCAGATCTATGGCTACACCTTC.

This rearrangement joins TRBV4-2 to TRBJ2-2, with 9 bases that match TRBD1. With V trimmed by 5 bases and J by 1 base, 5 bases remained unmatched. CDR1 and CDR2 (germline): LGHNA, YNFKEQ. The CDR3 extends over 16 amino acids. Here the CDR3 reads CASSTRTGVNTGELFF. Here the CDR3 DNA reads TGTGCCAGCAGCACCCGGACAGGGGTGAACACCGGGGAGCTGTTTTTT.

This chain connects TRBV20-1 to TRBJ2-5; 10 bases map to TRBD2. Trimming removed 4 bases from V and 2 bases from J; junction bases left unmatched: 7. CDR1 is DFQATT and CDR2 is SNEGSKA in the germline V gene (reference sequence). The CDR3 sequence is 15 residues long. The CDR3 DNA reads TGCAGTGCTATCCCGGGACTAGCGACTCAAGAGACCCAGTACTTC. Protein sequence: CSAIPGLATQETQYF.

The gene calls are TRBV4-3 and TRBJ1-5; TRBD1 might be the D (5 bases). The CDR3 length is 15 residues. CDR1 is LGHNA, CDR2 YSLEER, per germline. The V and J ends lost 0 bases and 9 bases respectively, with 15 bases between them. The DNA for the CDR3 is TGCGCCAGCAGCCAAGATATAAGGACGGGGCGGCCCCAGCATTTT. Translating it yields CASSQDIRTGRPQHF.

The chain recombines TRBV11-2 with TRBJ2-7; possibly TRBD1 for D (5 bases). Germline V gives CDR1 SGHAT, CDR2 FQNNGV. The CDR3 is 16 amino acids. The germline V and J ends were trimmed by 4 bases and 3 bases, with 19 bases remaining between them. CDR3 DNA sequence: TGTGCCAGCAGCTCCCCACAGGCAGCCCGAGGCTACGAGCAGTACTTC. Residues: CASSSPQAARGYEQYF.

This chain joins TRBV6-4 and TRBJ2-7, with D unresolved. CDR3 size: 15 residues. From germline, CDR1 is MRHNA and CDR2 SNTAGT. Deletions cut 8 bases from V and 1 base from J, with 18 bases between. This CDR3 reads CASRFNLDPSYEQYF. In nucleotides, the CDR3 is TGTGCCAGCCGGTTTAACCTTGATCCTTCCTACGAGCAGTACTTC.